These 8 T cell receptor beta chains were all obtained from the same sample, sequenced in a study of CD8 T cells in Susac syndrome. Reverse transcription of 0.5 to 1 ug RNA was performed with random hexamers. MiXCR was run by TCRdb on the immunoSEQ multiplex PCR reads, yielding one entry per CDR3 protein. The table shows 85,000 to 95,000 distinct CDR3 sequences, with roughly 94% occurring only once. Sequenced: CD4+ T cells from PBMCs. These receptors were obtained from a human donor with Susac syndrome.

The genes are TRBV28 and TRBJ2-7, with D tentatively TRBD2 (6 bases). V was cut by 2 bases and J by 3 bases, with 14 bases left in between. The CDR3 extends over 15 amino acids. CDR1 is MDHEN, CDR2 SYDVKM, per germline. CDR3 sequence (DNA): TGTGCCAGCAGTTTACCGGCCCAGCGGGTCTACGAGCAGTACTTC. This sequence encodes CASSLPAQRVYEQYF.

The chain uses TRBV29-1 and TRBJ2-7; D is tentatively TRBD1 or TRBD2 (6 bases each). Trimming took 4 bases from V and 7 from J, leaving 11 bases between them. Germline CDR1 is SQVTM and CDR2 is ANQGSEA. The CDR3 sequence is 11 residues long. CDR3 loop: CSVVRGQEQYF. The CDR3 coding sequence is TGCAGCGTTGTCCGGGGGCAAGAGCAGTACTTC.

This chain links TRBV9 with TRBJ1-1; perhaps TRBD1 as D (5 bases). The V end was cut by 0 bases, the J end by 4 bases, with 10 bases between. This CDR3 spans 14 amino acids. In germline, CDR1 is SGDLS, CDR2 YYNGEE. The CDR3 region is CASSVVMGGTEAFF. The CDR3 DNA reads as TGTGCCAGCAGCGTAGTTATGGGGGGCACTGAAGCTTTCTTT.

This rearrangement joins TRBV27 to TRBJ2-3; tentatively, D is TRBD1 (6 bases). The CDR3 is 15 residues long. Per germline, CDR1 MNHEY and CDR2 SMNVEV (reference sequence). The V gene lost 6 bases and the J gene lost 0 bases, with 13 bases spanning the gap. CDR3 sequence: CASRALTGSTDTQYF. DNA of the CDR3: TGTGCCAGCAGGGCCTTGACAGGTAGCACAGATACGCAGTATTTT.

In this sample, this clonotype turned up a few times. The DNA of the CDR3 is TGCGCCAGCAGCCAAATTGGGGTTCGCGATGAAGCTTTCTTT. Its protein is CASSQIGVRDEAFF. The chain couples TRBV4-1 to TRBJ1-1; D gene uncertain. Germline values: CDR1 MGHRA, CDR2 YSYEKL. The CDR3 has 14 residues. V shed 2 bases and J shed 7 bases, with 14 bases lying between them.

The CDR3, as DNA: TGTGCCAGCTCACCGCGGGGGGACAGATACAATGAGCAGTTCTTC. It encodes CASSPRGDRYNEQFF. V gene TRBV18 combines with J gene TRBJ2-1, with D perhaps TRBD2 (8 bases). V lost 3 bases to trimming and J lost 4 bases, with 13 bases between them. The CDR3 is 15 amino acids. Per the germline V gene, CDR1 is KGHSH and CDR2 is LQKENI.

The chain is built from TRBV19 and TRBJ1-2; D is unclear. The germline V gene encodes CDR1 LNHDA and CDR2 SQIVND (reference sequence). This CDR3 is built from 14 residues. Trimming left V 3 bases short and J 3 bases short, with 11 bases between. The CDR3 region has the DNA TGTGCCAGTAGTATCTCGATCGGAGACTATGGCTACACCTTC. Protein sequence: CASSISIGDYGYTF.

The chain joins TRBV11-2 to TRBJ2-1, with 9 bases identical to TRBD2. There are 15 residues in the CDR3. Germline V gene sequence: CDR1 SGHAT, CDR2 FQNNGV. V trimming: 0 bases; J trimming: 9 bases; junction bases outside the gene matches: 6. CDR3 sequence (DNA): TGTGCCAGCAGCTTAGATGGCGGGGGGGCCTCTGAGCAGTTCTTC. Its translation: CASSLDGGGASEQFF.